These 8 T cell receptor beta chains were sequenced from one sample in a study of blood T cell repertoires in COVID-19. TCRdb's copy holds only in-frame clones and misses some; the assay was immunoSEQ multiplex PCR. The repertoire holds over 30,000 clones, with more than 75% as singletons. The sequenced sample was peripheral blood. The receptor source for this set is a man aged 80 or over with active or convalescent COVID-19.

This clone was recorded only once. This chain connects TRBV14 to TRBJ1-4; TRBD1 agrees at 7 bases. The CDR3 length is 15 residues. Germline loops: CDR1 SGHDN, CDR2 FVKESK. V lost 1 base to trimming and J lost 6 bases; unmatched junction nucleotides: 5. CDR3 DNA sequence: TGTGCCAGCAGCCAAGGACAGGGAGTATATGAAAAACTGTTTTTT. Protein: CASSQGQGVYEKLFF. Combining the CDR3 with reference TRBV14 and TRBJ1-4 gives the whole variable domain EAGVTQFPSHSVIEKGQTVTLRCDPISGHDNLYWYRRVMGKEIKFLLHFVKESKQDESGMPNNRFLAERTGGTYSTLKVQPAELEDSGVYFCASSQGQGVYEKLFFGSGTQLSVL.

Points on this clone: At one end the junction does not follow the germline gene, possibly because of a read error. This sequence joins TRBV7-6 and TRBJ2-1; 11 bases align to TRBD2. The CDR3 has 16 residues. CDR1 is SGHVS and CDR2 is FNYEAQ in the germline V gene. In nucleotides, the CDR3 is TGTGCCAGCAGCTTGACGGGGGGACTAGCGGACAATGAGCGGTTCTTC. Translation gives CASSLTGGLADNERFF.

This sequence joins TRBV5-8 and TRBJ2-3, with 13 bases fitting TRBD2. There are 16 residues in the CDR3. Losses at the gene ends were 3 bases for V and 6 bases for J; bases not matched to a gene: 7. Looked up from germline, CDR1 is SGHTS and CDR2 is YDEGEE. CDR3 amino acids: CASSYGLAGVMDTQYF. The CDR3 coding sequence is TGTGCCAGCAGCTACGGACTAGCGGGAGTTATGGATACGCAGTATTTT.

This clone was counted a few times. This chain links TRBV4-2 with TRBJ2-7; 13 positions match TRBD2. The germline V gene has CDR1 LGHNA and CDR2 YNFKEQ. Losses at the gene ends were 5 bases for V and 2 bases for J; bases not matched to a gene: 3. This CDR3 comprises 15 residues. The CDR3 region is CASSTGLAGTYEQYF. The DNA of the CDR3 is TGTGCCAGCAGCACGGGACTAGCGGGGACCTACGAGCAGTACTTC.

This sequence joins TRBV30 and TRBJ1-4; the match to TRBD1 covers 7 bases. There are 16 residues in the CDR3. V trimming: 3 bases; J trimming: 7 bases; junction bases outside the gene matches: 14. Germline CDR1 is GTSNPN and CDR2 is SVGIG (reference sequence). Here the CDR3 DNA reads TGTGCCTGGAGCGGCCTGGGACAGCCGAGACCTGAAAAACTGTTTTTT. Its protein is CAWSGLGQPRPEKLFF.

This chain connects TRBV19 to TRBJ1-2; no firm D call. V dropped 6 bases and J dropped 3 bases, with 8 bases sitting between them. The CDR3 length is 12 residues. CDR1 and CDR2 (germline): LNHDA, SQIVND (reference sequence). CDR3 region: CASRNIDYGYTF. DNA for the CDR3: TGTGCCAGTAGGAACATCGACTATGGCTACACCTTC.

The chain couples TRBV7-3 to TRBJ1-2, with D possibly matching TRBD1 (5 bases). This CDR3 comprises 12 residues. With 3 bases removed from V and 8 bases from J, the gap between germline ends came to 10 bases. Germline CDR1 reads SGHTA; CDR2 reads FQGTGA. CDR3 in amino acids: CASSLGRGGYTF. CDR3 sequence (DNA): TGTGCCAGCAGCTTGGGGAGGGGCGGCTACACCTTC.

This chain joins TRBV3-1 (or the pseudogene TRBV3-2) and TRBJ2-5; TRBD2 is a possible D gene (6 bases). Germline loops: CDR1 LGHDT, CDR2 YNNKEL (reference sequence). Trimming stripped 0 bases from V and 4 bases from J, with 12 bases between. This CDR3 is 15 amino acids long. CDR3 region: CASSQDQAGRETQYF. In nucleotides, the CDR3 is TGTGCCAGCAGCCAAGATCAGGCGGGACGAGAGACCCAGTACTTC.